The rows below give T cell receptor beta chains drawn from one sample of a study of CD8 T cells in ankylosing spondylitis. In TCRdb, the 5' RACE reads were re-called with MiXCR into one record per CDR3 protein. The sample includes approximately 220,000 distinct CDR3 sequences, more than 25% seen only once; the top ten take 6.6%. Sequenced input: blood, either unsorted or a sorted T cell fraction (not recorded which). These receptors all stem from a male donor with ankylosing spondylitis or in good health (not recorded which). CDR3s include the opening cysteine and the closing phenylalanine or tryptophan. Fields, in order: V gene, D gene, CDR3 length, clone size, J gene, CDR3 protein, CDR3 DNA. A D gene is named only where the DNA matches it firmly. Size values are once, few and many counts, or a class for expanded clones, and some rows have none.

v_gene: TRBV29-1; d_gene: -; len: 12; abundance: -; j_gene: TRBJ1-1; CDR3aa: CSVDPDGAEAFF; CDR3nt: TGCAGCGTTGACCCGGACGGCGCTGAAGCTTTCTTT
v_gene: TRBV20-1; d_gene: TRBD1; len: 14; abundance: -; j_gene: TRBJ1-2; CDR3aa: CSASGGQLNYGYTF; CDR3nt: TGCAGTGCTAGCGGGGGACAGCTAAACTATGGCTACACCTTC
v_gene: TRBV20-1; d_gene: -; len: 14; abundance: few; j_gene: TRBJ2-2; CDR3aa: CSADSISDTGELFF; CDR3nt: TGCAGTGCCGACTCTATTAGTGACACCGGGGAGCTGTTTTTT
v_gene: TRBV15; d_gene: TRBD1; len: 14; abundance: -; j_gene: TRBJ2-7; CDR3aa: CATSRGDRDYEQYF; CDR3nt: TGTGCCACCAGCAGAGGGGACAGGGACTACGAGCAGTACTTC
v_gene: TRBV28; d_gene: TRBD2; len: 15; abundance: many; j_gene: TRBJ2-1; CDR3aa: CASRTLAGGYNEQFF; CDR3nt: TGTGCCAGCAGGACCCTAGCGGGAGGCTACAATGAGCAGTTCTTC
v_gene: TRBV2; d_gene: -; len: 16; abundance: many; j_gene: TRBJ2-6; CDR3aa: CASYEGGISGANVLTF; CDR3nt: TGTGCCAGCTACGAGGGGGGTATCTCCGGGGCCAACGTCCTGACTTTC
v_gene: TRBV7-2; d_gene: -; len: 14; abundance: -; j_gene: TRBJ2-5; CDR3aa: CASSLQLAQETQYF; CDR3nt: TGTGCCAGCAGCTTACAGCTGGCCCAAGAGACCCAGTACTTC
v_gene: TRBV29-1; d_gene: -; len: 12; abundance: many; j_gene: TRBJ1-2; CDR3aa: CSGGGSNYGYTF; CDR3nt: TGCAGTGGTGGTGGTTCTAACTATGGCTACACCTTC
v_gene: TRBV27; d_gene: -; len: 13; abundance: many; j_gene: TRBJ2-7; CDR3aa: CASSSEGVYEQYF; CDR3nt: TGTGCCAGCAGTTCTGAGGGAGTCTACGAGCAGTACTTC
v_gene: TRBV5-4; d_gene: -; len: 13; abundance: -; j_gene: TRBJ2-3; CDR3aa: CASSNVGTDTQYF; CDR3nt: TGTGCCAGCAGCAACGTGGGCACAGATACGCAGTATTTT
v_gene: TRBV20-1; d_gene: -; len: 11; abundance: once; j_gene: TRBJ2-1; CDR3aa: CRGPGVDEQFF; CDR3nt: TGCCGGGGCCCGGGAGTTGATGAGCAGTTCTTC
v_gene: TRBV29-1; d_gene: -; len: 13; abundance: -; j_gene: TRBJ2-1; CDR3aa: CSVAKPLYNEQFF; CDR3nt: TGCAGCGTTGCGAAGCCACTCTACAATGAGCAGTTCTTC
v_gene: TRBV12-3/TRBV12-4; d_gene: TRBD2; len: 14; abundance: -; j_gene: TRBJ2-1; CDR3aa: CASRQSGSYNEQFF; CDR3nt: TGTGCCAGCAGACAGAGCGGGAGCTACAATGAGCAGTTCTTC
v_gene: TRBV20-1; d_gene: -; len: 15; abundance: many; j_gene: TRBJ1-5; CDR3aa: CSARDPTGLHQPQHF; CDR3nt: TGCAGTGCTAGAGACCCGACAGGACTCCATCAGCCCCAGCATTTT
v_gene: TRBV12-3/TRBV12-4; d_gene: -; len: 15; abundance: -; j_gene: TRBJ2-1; CDR3aa: CASSSDGSPYNEQFF; CDR3nt: TGTGCCAGCAGTTCGGACGGGAGCCCCTACAATGAGCAGTTCTTC
v_gene: TRBV5-1; d_gene: TRBD1; len: 14; abundance: many; j_gene: TRBJ1-6; CDR3aa: CASSSTGASPPLHF; CDR3nt: TGCGCCAGCAGCTCTACAGGGGCGAGCCCACCCCTCCACTTT
v_gene: TRBV5-5; d_gene: -; len: 14; abundance: -; j_gene: TRBJ2-5; CDR3aa: CASSSTSGGETQYF; CDR3nt: TGTGCCAGCAGCTCCACTAGTGGGGGGGAGACCCAGTACTTC
v_gene: TRBV20-1; d_gene: TRBD2; len: 15; abundance: many; j_gene: TRBJ2-7; CDR3aa: CSASGTSGSKDEQYF; CDR3nt: TGCAGTGCTAGTGGGACTAGCGGAAGCAAGGACGAGCAGTACTTC
v_gene: TRBV28; d_gene: TRBD1; len: 15; abundance: many; j_gene: TRBJ1-4; CDR3aa: CASSLRQGLGEKLFF; CDR3nt: TGTGCCAGCAGTCTGAGACAGGGGTTGGGTGAAAAACTGTTTTTT
v_gene: TRBV5-1; d_gene: TRBD2; len: 14; abundance: -; j_gene: TRBJ2-7; CDR3aa: CASSDPSGSYEQYF; CDR3nt: TGCGCCAGCAGCGACCCTAGCGGGAGCTACGAGCAGTACTTC
v_gene: TRBV5-1; d_gene: -; len: 13; abundance: -; j_gene: TRBJ1-2; CDR3aa: CATGVDGNYGYTF; CDR3nt: TGCGCCACCGGAGTAGACGGAAACTATGGCTACACCTTC
v_gene: TRBV20-1; d_gene: -; len: 16; abundance: -; j_gene: TRBJ1-2; CDR3aa: CSARDSVLGGGYGYTF; CDR3nt: TGCAGTGCTAGAGACTCCGTCCTGGGGGGAGGCTATGGCTACACCTTC
v_gene: TRBV5-1; d_gene: TRBD2; len: 14; abundance: many; j_gene: TRBJ2-5; CDR3aa: CASSLGLASETQYF; CDR3nt: TGCGCCAGCAGCTTGGGACTAGCGAGTGAGACCCAGTACTTC
v_gene: TRBV28; d_gene: -; len: 14; abundance: many; j_gene: TRBJ2-1; CDR3aa: CASSSGGPDNEQFF; CDR3nt: TGTGCCAGCAGCTCCGGCGGACCAGACAATGAGCAGTTCTTC
v_gene: TRBV20-1; d_gene: -; len: 13; abundance: few; j_gene: TRBJ2-3; CDR3aa: CSARLDLADTQYF; CDR3nt: TGCAGTGCTAGGTTAGACTTAGCAGATACGCAGTATTTT
v_gene: TRBV5-6; d_gene: -; len: 14; abundance: many; j_gene: TRBJ1-2; CDR3aa: CASSLVGASGGYTF; CDR3nt: TGTGCCAGCAGCTTGGTGGGTGCATCTGGCGGCTACACCTTC
v_gene: TRBV10-3; d_gene: TRBD1; len: 15; abundance: -; j_gene: TRBJ2-7; CDR3aa: CAISGRQGNSYEQYF; CDR3nt: TGTGCCATCAGTGGGAGACAGGGTAACTCCTACGAGCAGTACTTC
v_gene: TRBV5-1; d_gene: TRBD1; len: 14; abundance: -; j_gene: TRBJ1-2; CDR3aa: CASSPAGGSYGYTF; CDR3nt: TGCGCCAGCAGCCCCGCAGGGGGCTCCTATGGCTACACCTTC
v_gene: TRBV6-2/TRBV6-3; d_gene: -; len: 13; abundance: many; j_gene: TRBJ1-5; CDR3aa: CASSSQLNQPQHF; CDR3nt: TGTGCCAGCAGTTCGCAGCTCAATCAGCCCCAGCATTTT
v_gene: TRBV20-1; d_gene: -; len: 13; abundance: few; j_gene: TRBJ2-7; CDR3aa: CSARGDSLYEQYF; CDR3nt: TGCAGTGCTCGGGGGGACAGTCTCTACGAGCAGTACTTC
v_gene: TRBV6-1; d_gene: -; len: 14; abundance: -; j_gene: TRBJ2-7; CDR3aa: CASSTPGQLGEQYF; CDR3nt: TGTGCCAGCAGTACACCTGGGCAGTTGGGAGAGCAGTACTTC
v_gene: TRBV20-1; d_gene: -; len: 15; abundance: many; j_gene: TRBJ2-1; CDR3aa: CSARQRAGYYNEQFF; CDR3nt: TGCAGTGCTAGGCAGCGGGCGGGATACTACAATGAGCAGTTCTTC
v_gene: TRBV20-1; d_gene: TRBD2; len: 15; abundance: -; j_gene: TRBJ2-7; CDR3aa: CSARDKTSGSYEQYF; CDR3nt: TGCAGTGCTAGAGATAAGACTAGCGGTTCCTACGAGCAGTACTTC
v_gene: TRBV29-1; d_gene: -; len: 14; abundance: -; j_gene: TRBJ2-7; CDR3aa: CSVDGGGGPYEQYF; CDR3nt: TGCAGCGTTGATGGGGGAGGCGGCCCCTACGAGCAGTACTTC
v_gene: TRBV20-1; d_gene: -; len: 15; abundance: many; j_gene: TRBJ1-6; CDR3aa: CSARWVGKSGSPLHF; CDR3nt: TGCAGTGCTAGATGGGTTGGGAAATCGGGTTCACCCCTCCACTTT
v_gene: TRBV6-1; d_gene: -; len: 15; abundance: many; j_gene: TRBJ2-1; CDR3aa: CASTGEGGSYNEQFF; CDR3nt: TGTGCCAGCACTGGCGAGGGGGGCTCCTACAATGAGCAGTTCTTC
v_gene: TRBV20-1; d_gene: -; len: 14; abundance: many; j_gene: TRBJ1-4; CDR3aa: CSARVRDWNEKLFF; CDR3nt: TGCAGTGCTAGAGTAAGGGACTGGAATGAAAAACTGTTTTTT
v_gene: TRBV2; d_gene: -; len: 14; abundance: many; j_gene: TRBJ2-2; CDR3aa: CASSGGHATGELFF; CDR3nt: TGTGCCAGCAGTGGGGGACACGCCACCGGGGAGCTGTTTTTT
v_gene: TRBV6-1; d_gene: TRBD1; len: 14; abundance: few; j_gene: TRBJ2-7; CDR3aa: CATEGDRGLSGRYF; CDR3nt: TGTGCCACCGAGGGGGACAGGGGGTTAAGTGGTCGGTACTTC
v_gene: TRBV29-1; d_gene: -; len: 15; abundance: many; j_gene: TRBJ2-7; CDR3aa: CSVARGRDRTYEQYF; CDR3nt: TGCAGCGTTGCCCGGGGGAGGGACAGGACCTACGAGCAGTACTTC
v_gene: TRBV7-2; d_gene: TRBD2; len: 17; abundance: many; j_gene: TRBJ2-2; CDR3aa: CASTPKGLAGATGELFF; CDR3nt: TGTGCCAGCACCCCTAAGGGGCTAGCGGGAGCTACCGGGGAGCTGTTTTTT
v_gene: TRBV10-3; d_gene: -; len: 16; abundance: many; j_gene: TRBJ1-3; CDR3aa: CAISERHRDSGNTIYF; CDR3nt: TGTGCCATCAGTGAACGACATAGAGACTCTGGAAACACCATATATTTT
v_gene: TRBV3-1; d_gene: TRBD2; len: 15; abundance: -; j_gene: TRBJ2-3; CDR3aa: CASSHSLAGSDMQYF; CDR3nt: TGTGCCAGCAGCCATAGTCTAGCGGGATCGGATATGCAGTATTTT
v_gene: TRBV20-1; d_gene: -; len: 12; abundance: few; j_gene: TRBJ2-2; CDR3aa: CSARRGAGELFF; CDR3nt: TGCAGTGCTAGGAGGGGCGCCGGGGAGCTGTTTTTT
v_gene: TRBV20-1; d_gene: TRBD1; len: 13; abundance: -; j_gene: TRBJ2-7; CDR3aa: CSALPGQGIEQYF; CDR3nt: TGCAGTGCCTTACCGGGACAGGGGATCGAGCAGTACTTC
v_gene: TRBV6-5; d_gene: -; len: 14; abundance: few; j_gene: TRBJ1-2; CDR3aa: CASSYGQSVYGYTF; CDR3nt: TGTGCCAGCAGTTACGGGCAAAGCGTCTATGGCTACACCTTC
v_gene: TRBV7-8; d_gene: -; len: 11; abundance: many; j_gene: TRBJ2-5; CDR3aa: CASSMLETQYF; CDR3nt: TGTGCCAGCAGCATGTTAGAGACCCAGTACTTC
v_gene: TRBV27; d_gene: -; len: 15; abundance: few; j_gene: TRBJ2-5; CDR3aa: CASRAGLGRQETQYF; CDR3nt: TGTGCCAGCAGGGCCGGGTTAGGGCGGCAGGAGACCCAGTACTTC